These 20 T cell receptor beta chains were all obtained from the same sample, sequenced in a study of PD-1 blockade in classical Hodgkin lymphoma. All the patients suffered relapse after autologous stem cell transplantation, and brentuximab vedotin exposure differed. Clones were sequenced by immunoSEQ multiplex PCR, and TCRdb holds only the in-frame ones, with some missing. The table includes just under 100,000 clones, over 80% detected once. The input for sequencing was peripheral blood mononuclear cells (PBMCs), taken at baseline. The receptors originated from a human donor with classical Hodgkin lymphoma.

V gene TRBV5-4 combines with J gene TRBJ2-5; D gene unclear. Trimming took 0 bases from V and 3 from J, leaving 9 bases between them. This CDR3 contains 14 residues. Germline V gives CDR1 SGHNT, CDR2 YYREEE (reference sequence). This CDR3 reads CASSLAPLEETQYF. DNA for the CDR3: TGTGCCAGCAGCTTGGCCCCATTGGAAGAGACCCAGTACTTC.

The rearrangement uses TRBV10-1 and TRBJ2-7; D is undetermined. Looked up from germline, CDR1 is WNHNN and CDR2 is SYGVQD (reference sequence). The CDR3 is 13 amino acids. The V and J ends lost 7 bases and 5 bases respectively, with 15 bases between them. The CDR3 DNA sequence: TGCGCCAGCATTCCCGGGCCCCCTCACGAGCAGTACTTC. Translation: CASIPGPPHEQYF.

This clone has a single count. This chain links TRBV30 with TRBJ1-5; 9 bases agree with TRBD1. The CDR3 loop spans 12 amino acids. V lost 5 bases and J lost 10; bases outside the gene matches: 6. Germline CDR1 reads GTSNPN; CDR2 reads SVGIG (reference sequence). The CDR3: CAWGTGLLPQHF. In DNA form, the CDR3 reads TGTGCCTGGGGGACAGGGCTCTTACCCCAGCATTTT.

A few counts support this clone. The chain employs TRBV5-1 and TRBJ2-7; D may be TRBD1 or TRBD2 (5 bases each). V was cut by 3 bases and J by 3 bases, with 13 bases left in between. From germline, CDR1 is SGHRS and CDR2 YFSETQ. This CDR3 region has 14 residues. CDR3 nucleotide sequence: TGCGCCAGCAGCTATAGAGGGGCCTACTACGAGCAGTACTTC. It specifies CASSYRGAYYEQYF.

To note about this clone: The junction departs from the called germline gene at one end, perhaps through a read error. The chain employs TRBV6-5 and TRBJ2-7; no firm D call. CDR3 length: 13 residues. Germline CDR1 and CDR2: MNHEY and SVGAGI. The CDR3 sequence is CASSYSDSFEQYF. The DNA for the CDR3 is TGTGCCAGCAGTTACTCAGACTCCTTCGAGCAGTACTTC.

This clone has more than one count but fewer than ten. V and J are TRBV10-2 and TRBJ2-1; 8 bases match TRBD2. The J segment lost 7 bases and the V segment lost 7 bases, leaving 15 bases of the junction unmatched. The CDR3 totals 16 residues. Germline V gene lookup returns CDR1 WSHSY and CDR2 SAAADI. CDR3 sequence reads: CASTRGGLGVKNEQFF. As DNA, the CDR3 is TGCGCCAGCACCCGGGGGGGCCTCGGGGTGAAGAATGAGCAGTTCTTC.

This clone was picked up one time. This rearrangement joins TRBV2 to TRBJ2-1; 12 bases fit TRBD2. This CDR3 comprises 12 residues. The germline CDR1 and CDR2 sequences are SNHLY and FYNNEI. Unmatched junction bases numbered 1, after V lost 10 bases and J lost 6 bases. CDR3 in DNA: TGTGCCACTAGCGGGAGGGCCAATGAGCAGTTCTTC. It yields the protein CATSGRANEQFF.

This chain's CDR3 is CASSLQLSGGSYNEQFF. DNA for the CDR3: TGTGCCAGCAGCCTCCAACTTAGCGGGGGATCCTACAATGAGCAGTTCTTC. The V and J genes are TRBV7-9 and TRBJ2-1; TRBD2 matches 9 bases. This CDR3 is built from 17 residues. J lost 1 base, V lost 5 bases, and 9 bases had no gene match. Germline CDR1 is SEHNR and CDR2 is FQNEAQ (reference sequence). Drawing the rest from reference TRBV7-9 and TRBJ2-1, the complete variable domain is DTGVSQNPRHKITKRGQNVTFRCDPISEHNRLYWYRQTLGQGPEFLTYFQNEAQLEKSRLLSDRFSAERPKGSFSTLEIQRTEQGDSAMYLCASSLQLSGGSYNEQFFGPGTRLTVL.

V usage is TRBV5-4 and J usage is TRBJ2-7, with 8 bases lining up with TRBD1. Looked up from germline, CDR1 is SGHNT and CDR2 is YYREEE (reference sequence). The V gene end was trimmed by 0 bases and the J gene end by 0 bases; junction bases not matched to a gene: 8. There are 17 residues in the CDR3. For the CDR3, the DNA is TGTGCCAGCAGCTTGGCTCCACAGGGGGGTAACTCCTACGAGCAGTACTTC. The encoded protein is CASSLAPQGGNSYEQYF.

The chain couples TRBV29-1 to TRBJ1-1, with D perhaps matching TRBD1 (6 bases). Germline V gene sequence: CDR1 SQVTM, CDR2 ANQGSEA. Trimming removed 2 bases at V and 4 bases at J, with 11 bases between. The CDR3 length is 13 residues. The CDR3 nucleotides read TGCAGCGTTGAACGGGGGGCAGGCACTGAAGCTTTCTTT. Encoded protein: CSVERGAGTEAFF.

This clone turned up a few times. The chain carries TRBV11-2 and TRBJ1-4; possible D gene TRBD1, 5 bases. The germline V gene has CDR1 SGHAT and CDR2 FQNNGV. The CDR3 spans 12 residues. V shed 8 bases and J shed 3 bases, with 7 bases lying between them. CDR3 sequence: CASGGANEKLFF. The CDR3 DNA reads TGTGCCAGCGGAGGGGCTAATGAAAAACTGTTTTTT.

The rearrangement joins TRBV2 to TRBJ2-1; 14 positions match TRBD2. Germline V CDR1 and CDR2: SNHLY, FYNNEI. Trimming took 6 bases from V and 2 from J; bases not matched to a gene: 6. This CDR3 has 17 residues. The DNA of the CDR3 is TGTGCCAGCAGGGGACTAGCGGGAGTTTTCACCTACAATGAGCAGTTCTTC. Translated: CASRGLAGVFTYNEQFF. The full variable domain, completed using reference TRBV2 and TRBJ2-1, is EPEVTQTPSHQVTQMGQEVILRCVPISNHLYFYWYRQILGQKVEFLVSFYNNEISEKSEIFDDQFSVERPDGSNFTLKIRSTKLEDSAMYFCASRGLAGVFTYNEQFFGPGTRLTVL.

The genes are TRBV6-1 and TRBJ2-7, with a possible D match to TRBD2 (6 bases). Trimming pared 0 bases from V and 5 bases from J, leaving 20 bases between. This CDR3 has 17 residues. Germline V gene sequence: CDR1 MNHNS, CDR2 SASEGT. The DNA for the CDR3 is TGTGCCAGCAGTGAAGCTTTGGGCGGGACCCTTCGCCACGAGCAGTACTTC. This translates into CASSEALGGTLRHEQYF.

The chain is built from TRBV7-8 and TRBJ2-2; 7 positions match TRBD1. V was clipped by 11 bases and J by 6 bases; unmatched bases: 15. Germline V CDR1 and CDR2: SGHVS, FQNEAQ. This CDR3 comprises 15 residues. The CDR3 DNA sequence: TGTGCCTCCCACCCCCGGGACAGTTTCGCCGGGGAGCTGTTTTTT. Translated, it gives CASHPRDSFAGELFF.

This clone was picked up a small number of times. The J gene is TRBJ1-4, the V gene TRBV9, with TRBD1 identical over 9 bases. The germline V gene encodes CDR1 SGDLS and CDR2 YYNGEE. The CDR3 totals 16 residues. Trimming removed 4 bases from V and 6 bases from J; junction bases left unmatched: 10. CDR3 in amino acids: CASSHPRQGGDEKLFF. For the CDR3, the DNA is TGTGCCAGCAGCCATCCCCGACAGGGGGGTGATGAAAAACTGTTTTTT.

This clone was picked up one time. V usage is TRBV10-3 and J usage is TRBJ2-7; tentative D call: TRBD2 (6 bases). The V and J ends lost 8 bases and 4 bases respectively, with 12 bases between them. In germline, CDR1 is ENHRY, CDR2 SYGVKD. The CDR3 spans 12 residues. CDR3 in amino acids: CAIAGNSYEQYF. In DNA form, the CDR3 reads TGTGCCATCGCGGGGAACAGTTACGAGCAGTACTTC.

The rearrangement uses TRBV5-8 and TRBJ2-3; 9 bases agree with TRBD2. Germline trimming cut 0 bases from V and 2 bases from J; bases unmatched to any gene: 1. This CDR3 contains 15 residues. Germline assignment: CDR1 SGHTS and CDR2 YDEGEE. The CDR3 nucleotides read TGTGCCAGCAGCTTGGGGACTAGCGACACAGATACGCAGTATTTT. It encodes CASSLGTSDTDTQYF.

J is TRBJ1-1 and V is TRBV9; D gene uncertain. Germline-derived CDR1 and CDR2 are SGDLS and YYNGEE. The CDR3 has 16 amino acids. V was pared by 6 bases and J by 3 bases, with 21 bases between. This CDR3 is CASTKQGGGGYTEAFF. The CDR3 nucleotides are TGTGCCAGCACGAAACAAGGAGGAGGAGGGTACACTGAAGCTTTCTTT. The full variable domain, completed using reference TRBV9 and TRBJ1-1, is DSGVTQTPKHLITATGQRVTLRCSPRSGDLSVYWYQQSLDQGLQFLIQYYNGEERAKGNILERFSAQQFPDLHSELNLSSLELGDSALYFCASTKQGGGGYTEAFFGQGTRLTVV.

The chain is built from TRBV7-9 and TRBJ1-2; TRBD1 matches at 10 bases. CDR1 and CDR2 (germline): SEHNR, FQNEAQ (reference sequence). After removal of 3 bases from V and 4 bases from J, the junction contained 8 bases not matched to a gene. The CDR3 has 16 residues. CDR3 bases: TGTGCCAGCAGCTTGGGGACAGGGGCGAGGGTCTATGGCTACACCTTC. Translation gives CASSLGTGARVYGYTF.

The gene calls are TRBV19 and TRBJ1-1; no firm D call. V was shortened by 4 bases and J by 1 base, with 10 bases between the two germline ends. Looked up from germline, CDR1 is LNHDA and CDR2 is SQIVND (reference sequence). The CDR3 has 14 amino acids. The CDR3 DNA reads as TGTGCCAGTAGTACCTTAGACACGAACACTGAAGCTTTCTTT. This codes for CASSTLDTNTEAFF.